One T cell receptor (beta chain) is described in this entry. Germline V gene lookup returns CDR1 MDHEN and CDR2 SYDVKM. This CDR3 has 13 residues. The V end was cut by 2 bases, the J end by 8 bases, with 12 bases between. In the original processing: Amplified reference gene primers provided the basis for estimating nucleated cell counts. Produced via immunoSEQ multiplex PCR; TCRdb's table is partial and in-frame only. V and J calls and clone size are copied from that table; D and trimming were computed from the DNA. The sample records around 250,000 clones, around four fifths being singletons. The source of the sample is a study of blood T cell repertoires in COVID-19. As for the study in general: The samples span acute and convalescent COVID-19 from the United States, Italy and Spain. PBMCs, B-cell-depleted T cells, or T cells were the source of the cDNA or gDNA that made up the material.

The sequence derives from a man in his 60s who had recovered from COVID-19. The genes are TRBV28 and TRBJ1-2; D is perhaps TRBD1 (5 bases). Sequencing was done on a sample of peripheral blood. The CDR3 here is CASSLGAGLGYTF. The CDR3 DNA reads TGTGCCAGCAGTTTAGGGGCAGGGTTGGGCTACACCTTC.